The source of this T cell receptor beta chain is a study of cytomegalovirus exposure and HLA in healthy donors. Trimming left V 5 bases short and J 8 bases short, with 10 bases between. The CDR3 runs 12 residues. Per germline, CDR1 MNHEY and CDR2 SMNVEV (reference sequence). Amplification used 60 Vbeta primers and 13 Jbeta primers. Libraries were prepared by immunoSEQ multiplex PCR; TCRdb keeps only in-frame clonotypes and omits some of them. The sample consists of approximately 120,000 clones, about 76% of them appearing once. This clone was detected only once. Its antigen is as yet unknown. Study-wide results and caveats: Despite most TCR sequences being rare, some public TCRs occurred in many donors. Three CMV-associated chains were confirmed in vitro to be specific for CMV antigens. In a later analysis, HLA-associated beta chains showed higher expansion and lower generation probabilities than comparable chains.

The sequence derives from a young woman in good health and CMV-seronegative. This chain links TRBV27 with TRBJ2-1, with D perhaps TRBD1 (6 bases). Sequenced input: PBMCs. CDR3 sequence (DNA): TGTGCCAGCAGTCATTGGGGGCATGAGCAGTTCTTC. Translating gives CASSHWGHEQFF.